Listed here are 13 T cell receptor beta chains from one sample, sequenced in a study of T cells in Graves' hyperthyroidism and ophthalmopathy. The investigators amplified TCR beta CDR3 regions from RNA transcripts. Initially, a first-round RT-PCR of the TCR CDR3 employed the HTBI primer set. TCRdb reprocessed the multiplex PCR reads via MiXCR and lists one record per CDR3 protein. The sample holds 450,000 to 700,000 distinct CDR3 sequences, about 43% seen once. Input material: peripheral blood or thyroid tissue (not recorded which). These TCRs come from an adult woman with Graves' disease, either hyperthyroidism or ophthalmopathy (not recorded which).

The table lists this clonotype with many counts. V gene TRBV7-8 combines with J gene TRBJ2-2; a possible D gene is TRBD1 (6 bases). The CDR3 consists of 15 residues. CDR1 and CDR2 (germline): SGHVS, FQNEAQ. V was pared by 6 bases and J by 0 bases, with 11 bases between. The CDR3 coding sequence is TGTGCCAGCAGAGACAGGACCACGAACACCGGGGAGCTGTTTTTT. Protein: CASRDRTTNTGELFF. Variable domain in full (rest from reference TRBV7-8 and TRBJ2-2): GAGVSQSPRYKVAKRGQDVALRCDPISGHVSLFWYQQALGQGPEFLTYFQNEAQLDKSGLPSDRFFAERPEGSVSTLKIQRTQQEDSAVYLCASRDRTTNTGELFFGEGSRLTVL.

This clonotype appeared many times. V is TRBV2 and J is TRBJ1-5, with 8 bases fitting TRBD1. The germline V gene encodes CDR1 SNHLY and CDR2 FYNNEI. J lost 5 bases, V lost 8 bases, and 8 bases had no gene match. CDR3 size: 14 residues. CDR3 nucleotides: TGTGCCAGCCTTGGACAGGGCTCCTATCAGCCCCAGCATTTT. Protein: CASLGQGSYQPQHF.

This clonotype was detected only a few times. Compared with germline, one end of the junction differs, possibly owing to a read error. The rearrangement uses TRBV5-1 and TRBJ1-6; D is uncertain. This CDR3 has 13 amino acids. Germline lookup yields CDR1 SGHRS and CDR2 YFSETQ. The CDR3 loop reads CASSVGRNSPLHF. The CDR3 nucleotides read TGTGCCAGCAGCGTGGGTCGGAACTCACCCCTCCACTTT. The full variable domain, rest sourced from reference TRBV5-1 and TRBJ1-6, is KAGVTQTPRYLIKTRGQQVTLSCSPISGHRSVSWYQQTPGQGLQFLFEYFSETQRNKGNFPGRFSGRQFSNSRSEMNVSTLELGDSALYLCASSVGRNSPLHFGNGTRLTVT.

Only a few counts were recorded for this clonotype. This rearrangement joins TRBV10-1 to TRBJ2-5; no definite D call. Per germline, CDR1 WNHNN and CDR2 SYGVQD (reference sequence). Trimming shortened V by 6 bases and J by 4 bases, and 12 bases separated the two germline ends. The CDR3 length is 13 residues. As DNA, the CDR3 is TGCGCCAGCAGCCCGGCCTGGGGAGAGACCCAGTACTTC. This encodes CASSPAWGETQYF.

This clonotype showed up many times. The chain links TRBV19 to TRBJ1-5; 7 nucleotides line up with TRBD1. Losses at the gene ends were 6 bases for V and 16 bases for J; bases not matched to a gene: 15. In germline, CDR1 is LNHDA, CDR2 SQIVND (reference sequence). The CDR3 runs to 13 residues. CDR3 in amino acids: CASSIRVGQAGHF. The CDR3 nucleotides read TGTGCCAGTAGCATCAGGGTCGGACAGGCCGGCCATTTT. The full variable domain, completed using reference TRBV19 and TRBJ1-5, is DGGITQSPKYLFRKEGQNVTLSCEQNLNHDAMYWYRQDPGQGLRLIYYSQIVNDFQKGDIAEGYSVSREKKESFPLTVTSAQKNPTAFYLCASSIRVGQAGHFGDGTRLSIL.

CDR3 loop: CASSNPGRGSGNTIYF. The CDR3 nucleotides are TGTGCCAGCAGTAACCCGGGACGGGGTTCCGGAAACACCATATATTTT. This chain joins TRBV6-5 and TRBJ1-3, with TRBD1 as a possible D gene (5 bases). Germline CDR1 reads MNHEY; CDR2 reads SVGAGI. V was trimmed by 5 bases and J by 4 bases, leaving 18 bases between them. This CDR3 spans 16 amino acids.

J is TRBJ1-6 and V is TRBV7-8, with D perhaps TRBD1 (5 bases). CDR1 and CDR2 (germline): SGHVS, FQNEAQ. The ends were cut back, 4 bases at V and 7 bases at J, with 14 bases in the middle. CDR3 size: 15 residues. DNA of the CDR3: TGTGCCAGCAGCTCCCTAGGGGTGTCCAATTCACCCCTCCACTTT. Its protein product is CASSSLGVSNSPLHF.

This clonotype was counted only a few times. This chain connects TRBV28 to TRBJ2-1, with 9 positions matching TRBD2. CDR1 is MDHEN and CDR2 is SYDVKM in the germline V gene. The CDR3 consists of 17 residues. V trimming: 5 bases; J trimming: 3 bases; junction bases outside the gene matches: 11. The CDR3: CASSSGRLAEVYNEQFF. Here the CDR3 DNA reads TGTGCCAGCAGTAGCGGGAGGCTAGCGGAAGTCTACAATGAGCAGTTCTTC.

The chain links TRBV7-2 to TRBJ2-7, with 11 nucleotides matching TRBD2. V trimming: 3 bases; J trimming: 3 bases; junction bases outside the gene matches: 4. The CDR3 is 15 residues long. Germline values: CDR1 SGHTA, CDR2 FQGNSA. This CDR3 is CASSFSGRASYEQYF. The CDR3 DNA reads TGTGCCAGCAGCTTTAGCGGGAGGGCCAGCTACGAGCAGTACTTC.

This rearrangement joins TRBV24-1 to TRBJ2-2, with D maybe TRBD1 (5 bases). The CDR3 runs 14 residues. Germline-derived CDR1 and CDR2 are KGHDR and SFDVKD. The V and J ends lost 6 bases and 4 bases respectively, with 11 bases between them. In DNA form, the CDR3 reads TGTGCCACCAGTTTTACAGGCATCACCGGGGAGCTGTTTTTT. This codes for CATSFTGITGELFF.

The chain recombines TRBV7-2 with TRBJ2-7; D is possibly TRBD1 (6 bases). Trimming stripped 5 bases from V and 0 bases from J, with 14 bases between. CDR3 length equals 15 residues. Germline V gives CDR1 SGHTA, CDR2 FQGNSA. The chain's CDR3 is CASSLTGTPSYEQYF. The CDR3 DNA sequence: TGTGCCAGCAGCCTTACCGGGACACCCTCCTACGAGCAGTACTTC.

This clonotype appeared once. The rearrangement uses TRBV15 and TRBJ1-5, with D possibly TRBD1 on 6 matching bases. From germline, CDR1 is LNHNV and CDR2 YYDKDF (reference sequence). There are 15 residues in the CDR3. V lost 5 bases and J 6 bases, leaving 17 bases between the germline ends. In nucleotides, the CDR3 is TGTGCCACCAGCCATCGACAGGAGGCGGGTCAGCCCCAGCATTTT. The encoded protein is CATSHRQEAGQPQHF.

At least ten counts were recorded for this clonotype. The rearrangement links TRBV19 to TRBJ2-7, with D perhaps matching TRBD1 (5 bases). The CDR3 runs 15 residues. Germline CDR1 reads LNHDA; CDR2 reads SQIVND (reference sequence). V lost 3 bases to trimming and J lost 4 bases, with 16 bases between them. The CDR3 loop is CASSMRQGLWYEQYF. The CDR3 DNA sequence: TGTGCCAGTAGTATGCGTCAGGGTTTATGGTACGAGCAGTACTTC.